This T cell receptor (beta chain) was captured in a study of shared clonotypes between healthy human individuals. General study points: The small donor group covered limited genetic and exposure diversity.

Repertoires were generated with immunoSEQ multiplex PCR, while TCRdb's copy carries only in-frame clones and drops some. This sample carries around 2.5 million clones, roughly 93% of them seen once, and the ten largest clones take about 0.39%. This clone was seen only once. Its target is not known. Sequences were obtained from naive CD4+ T cells from PBMCs. Subset noted: CD45RA+ positively selected. The sequence derives from a man younger than 35 in good health. Some clones in this sample may be carry-over from other donors' samples.

CDR3 bases: TGTGCCAGCAGTGAAGATGCAGGGAACCCCTACAATGAGCAGTTCTTC. Amino acid sequence: CASSEDAGNPYNEQFF. This chain links TRBV2 with TRBJ2-1, with D possibly TRBD1 on 5 matching bases. Germline V gene lookup returns CDR1 SNHLY and CDR2 FYNNEI. V lost 1 base, J lost 2 bases, and 12 bases lay in between. The length of the CDR3 is 16 residues.